This T cell receptor beta chain is drawn from a study of early T cells in non-severe SARS-CoV-2 infection. This clonotype came up a few times. Individual cDNA molecules carried attached unique molecular identifiers. A single record per CDR3 protein comes from TCRdb applying MiXCR to the 5' RACE reads. The table includes 100,000 to 130,000 distinct CDR3 sequences, 11% detected once. The TCR was taken from an adult who was a healthcare worker with PCR-confirmed SARS-CoV-2 infection or an uninfected control (not recorded which). The specimen was whole blood.

The CDR3 DNA is TGTGCCAGCAGCTTCCCGGGAACGACCCAGTACTTC. It yields the protein CASSFPGTTQYF. This chain links TRBV11-2 with TRBJ2-5, with D possibly being TRBD2 (5 bases). The germline V and J ends were trimmed by 3 bases and 7 bases, with 9 bases remaining between them. The V gene's germline CDR1 is SGHAT and CDR2 FQNNGV. This CDR3 is 12 amino acids long.